The 29 T cell receptor beta chains given below trace back to one sample, sequenced in a study of high-grade serous ovarian cancer treatment subgroups. Tumor samples were obtained before definitive surgery or chemotherapy. Sequenced by immunoSEQ multiplex PCR; TCRdb stores in-frame clones only, minus some. The table has fewer than 35,000 clones, about 81% seen once. Sequenced input: tumor tissue. These receptors came from a human donor with high-grade serous ovarian cancer.

The genes are TRBV5-5 and TRBJ2-5; D is perhaps TRBD2 (5 bases). Germline-derived CDR1 and CDR2 are SGHKS and YYEKEE (reference sequence). This CDR3 is built from 15 residues. V was clipped by 7 bases and J by 0 bases, with 16 bases between them. Written as DNA, the CDR3 is TGTGCCAGCCAGTCGCTAGCCGGGTACCAAGAGACCCAGTACTTC. Protein sequence: CASQSLAGYQETQYF.

This chain joins TRBV5-1 and TRBJ1-1, with D unresolved. V gave up 0 bases and J gave up 3 bases, with 9 bases separating them. Per germline, CDR1 SGHRS and CDR2 YFSETQ. The CDR3 covers 14 residues. The CDR3 loop is CASSLEGAHTEAFF. In DNA, the CDR3 is TGCGCCAGCAGCTTGGAGGGAGCGCACACTGAAGCTTTCTTT.

This clone was detected only once. The chain carries TRBV27 and TRBJ2-1, with 11 bases that match TRBD2. CDR3 length equals 17 residues. V lost 7 bases, J lost 7 bases, and 15 bases stayed unmatched. Germline V CDR1 and CDR2: MNHEY, SMNVEV (reference sequence). The CDR3 DNA is TGTGCCAGCACCCAGCTGGGGACTAGCGGAGCCTTTAATGAGCAGTTCTTC. Protein sequence: CASTQLGTSGAFNEQFF.

The rearrangement joins TRBV6-5 to TRBJ2-5; TRBD2 agrees at 7 bases. Germline CDR1 MNHEY, CDR2 SVGAGI. This CDR3 has 15 amino acids. V lost 2 bases and J lost 1; bases outside the gene matches: 4. CDR3 residues: CASSYIASGQETQYF. The CDR3 DNA sequence: TGTGCCAGCAGTTACATCGCTAGCGGCCAAGAGACCCAGTACTTC.

The genes are TRBV19 and TRBJ1-4; the D is unclear. Germline-derived CDR1 and CDR2 are LNHDA and SQIVND (reference sequence). Trimming cost V 8 bases and J 5 bases, with 9 bases left between them. This CDR3 region has 12 residues. In nucleotides, the CDR3 is TGTGCCAGTGGGGATCCCAATGAAAAACTGTTTTTT. Translated: CASGDPNEKLFF.

The chain carries TRBV7-7 and TRBJ2-5; D tentatively fits TRBD1 or TRBD2 (6 bases each). The CDR3 is made up of 14 amino acids. Germline CDR1 SSHAT, CDR2 FNYEAQ (reference sequence). CDR3 amino acids: CATGGPNREETQYF. The CDR3 DNA follows: TGTGCTACCGGGGGACCAAACAGGGAAGAGACCCAGTACTTC.

This chain joins TRBV5-4 and TRBJ1-4; TRBD1 is a possible D gene (5 bases). This CDR3 is built from 14 residues. Trimming stripped 4 bases from V and 8 bases from J, with 15 bases between. Germline V CDR1 and CDR2: SGHNT, YYREEE (reference sequence). Written as DNA, the CDR3 is TGTGCCAGCAGCCGTCAGGGTACGAGGGAAAAACTGTTTTTT. Translation: CASSRQGTREKLFF.

The chain has TRBV28 and TRBJ1-3, with D possibly being TRBD1 (5 bases). This CDR3 contains 15 residues. Germline loops: CDR1 MDHEN, CDR2 SYDVKM. Trimming took off 2 bases at V and 4 bases at J, with 12 bases between the two ends. The CDR3 bases are TGTGCCAGCAGTTTAAAGGGGTTAGGGGGAAACACCATATATTTT. Its translation is CASSLKGLGGNTIYF.

The chain recombines TRBV11-2 with TRBJ2-7; 7 bases align to TRBD2. Germline CDR1 is SGHAT and CDR2 is FQNNGV. V trimming: 1 base; J trimming: 7 bases; junction bases outside the gene matches: 7. The CDR3 has 14 residues. The CDR3 loop reads CASSLVLAEREQYF. In nucleotides, the CDR3 is TGTGCCAGCAGCTTAGTTCTAGCGGAGAGGGAGCAGTACTTC.

CDR3 region: CASSLFGQDQFF. CDR3 in DNA: TGTGCCAGCAGCTTGTTCGGACAGGATCAGTTCTTC. This chain connects TRBV5-6 to TRBJ2-1; 7 bases are shared with TRBD1. Germline V gene sequence: CDR1 SGHDT, CDR2 YYEEEE. The V gene end was trimmed by 1 base and the J gene end by 13 bases; junction bases not matched to a gene: 5. The CDR3 is 12 residues long.

This chain connects TRBV29-1 to TRBJ2-1; TRBD2 is a possible D gene (6 bases). CDR1 is SQVTM, CDR2 ANQGSEA, per germline. The CDR3 is 13 residues long. The V end lost 5 bases, the J end lost 5 bases, and 13 bases lay between the germline ends. In DNA form, the CDR3 reads TGCAGCGTTAGATCACTAGCCCACAATGAGCAGTTCTTC. This sequence encodes CSVRSLAHNEQFF.

The chain uses TRBV6-1 and TRBJ1-1; 7 bases align to TRBD1. Germline CDR1 MNHNS, CDR2 SASEGT. The V segment lost 2 bases and the J segment 3 bases; nucleotides outside the gene matches: 9. This CDR3 has 16 amino acids. Here the CDR3 reads CASSEPTGVAYTEAFF. DNA of the CDR3: TGTGCCAGCAGTGAACCAACAGGGGTGGCTTACACTGAAGCTTTCTTT.

The rearrangement uses TRBV6-6 and TRBJ1-4, with a possible D match to TRBD1 (6 bases). This CDR3 contains 14 residues. Germline V CDR1 and CDR2: MNHNY, SVGAGI (reference sequence). Trimming stripped 5 bases from V and 4 bases from J, with 11 bases between. The CDR3 DNA follows: TGTGCCAGCAGTCTCGGACAGCTTAATGAAAAACTGTTTTTT. Translated, it gives CASSLGQLNEKLFF.

The V gene is TRBV25-1, the J gene TRBJ2-6; D is uncertain. CDR3 length equals 14 residues. Trimming removed 2 bases at V and 0 bases at J, with 2 bases between. Germline CDR1 and CDR2: MGHDK and SYGVNS. The CDR3 DNA reads TGTGCCAGCAGTGAAAGCTCTGGGGCCAACGTCCTGACTTTC. This encodes CASSESSGANVLTF.

This rearrangement joins TRBV6-5 to TRBJ2-1; D gene ambiguous. The V end was cut by 0 bases, the J end by 5 bases, with 11 bases between. CDR1 is MNHEY, CDR2 SVGAGI, per germline. CDR3 length: 15 residues. In DNA form, the CDR3 reads TGTGCCAGCAGTTACTCGTTGGGCCTTAACAATGAGCAGTTCTTC. Protein product: CASSYSLGLNNEQFF.

The chain joins TRBV19 to TRBJ2-1; 8 bases map to TRBD2. The germline V gene has CDR1 LNHDA and CDR2 SQIVND (reference sequence). The CDR3 totals 14 residues. V dropped 5 bases and J dropped 4; count of bases not matched to a gene: 4. This CDR3 is CASSAASGYNEQFF. The CDR3, as DNA: TGTGCCAGTAGTGCCGCTAGCGGGTACAATGAGCAGTTCTTC.

The chain recombines TRBV6-1 with TRBJ2-5; TRBD2 aligns across 11 bases. The CDR3 totals 14 residues. With V trimmed by 6 bases and J by 4 bases, 4 bases remained unmatched. In germline, CDR1 is MNHNS, CDR2 SASEGT. CDR3 in DNA: TGTGCCAGCAGGAGGCTAGCGGGAGGAGAGACCCAGTACTTC. It is translated as CASRRLAGGETQYF.

This clone was found once. This sequence joins TRBV7-2 and TRBJ2-7, with TRBD1 identical over 8 bases. There are 12 residues in the CDR3. Germline V gene lookup returns CDR1 SGHTA and CDR2 FQGNSA. Trimming took 6 bases from V and 7 from J; bases not matched to a gene: 5. The CDR3 DNA follows: TGTGCCAGCAGGCTCAACAGGGGGGAGCAGTACTTC. Protein product: CASRLNRGEQYF. The variable domain in full, completed from reference TRBV7-2 and TRBJ2-7, reads GAGVSQSPSNKVTEKGKDVELRCDPISGHTALYWYRQSLGQGLEFLIYFQGNSAPDKSGLPSDRFSAERTGGSVSTLTIQRTQQEDSAVYLCASRLNRGEQYFGPGTRLTVT.

J is TRBJ2-3 and V is TRBV7-9; 9 bases align to TRBD2. CDR1 and CDR2 from the germline V gene are SEHNR and FQNEAQ (reference sequence). V was clipped by 5 bases and J by 2 bases; unmatched bases: 8. The CDR3 spans 16 residues. In DNA form, the CDR3 reads TGTGCCAGCAGCACCAGACTAGCGGCTTTCACAGATACGCAGTATTTT. It codes for CASSTRLAAFTDTQYF.

The V and J genes are TRBV11-2 and TRBJ1-2; tentatively, D is TRBD1 (5 bases). CDR1 is SGHAT, CDR2 FQNNGV, per germline. This CDR3 contains 14 residues. The V end was cut by 10 bases, the J end by 4 bases, with 19 bases between. CDR3 amino acids: CATAKGRTPYGYTF. The CDR3 DNA sequence: TGTGCCACCGCCAAGGGCAGGACACCCTATGGCTACACCTTC.

This clone has only one observation. This sequence joins TRBV7-9 and TRBJ2-6; TRBD1 might be the D (7 bases). Trimming took off 5 bases at V and 0 bases at J, with 20 bases between the two ends. Germline values: CDR1 SEHNR, CDR2 FQNEAQ (reference sequence). The CDR3 spans 19 residues. The CDR3 nucleotides are TGTGCCAGCAGCCCGTCGGGGGACAGCGTTTTCTCTGGGGCCAACGTCCTGACTTTC. Encoded protein: CASSPSGDSVFSGANVLTF.

This clone was picked up a small number of times. The gene calls are TRBV5-1 and TRBJ1-1, with TRBD1 matching over 9 bases. The V gene's germline CDR1 is SGHRS and CDR2 YFSETQ. The junction had 8 bases not matched to a gene; V was cut back by 3 bases and J by 11 bases. CDR3 length: 13 residues. CDR3 coding DNA: TGCGCCAGCAGCTCCCGACAGGGGGACGTGGCTTTCTTT. It codes for CASSSRQGDVAFF.

The V call is TRBV19, the J call TRBJ1-5, with D possibly matching TRBD1 (6 bases). The V gene's germline CDR1 is LNHDA and CDR2 SQIVND (reference sequence). V gave up 5 bases and J gave up 2 bases, with 10 bases separating them. CDR3 length: 14 amino acids. In DNA, the CDR3 is TGTGCCAGTAGTCAGACAGGCGGCAATCAGCCCCAGCATTTT. Residues: CASSQTGGNQPQHF. The complete variable domain, with remaining parts taken from reference TRBV19 and TRBJ1-5, reads DGGITQSPKYLFRKEGQNVTLSCEQNLNHDAMYWYRQDPGQGLRLIYYSQIVNDFQKGDIAEGYSVSREKKESFPLTVTSAQKNPTAFYLCASSQTGGNQPQHFGDGTRLSIL.

J is TRBJ1-2 and V is TRBV7-8, with D possibly being TRBD1 (5 bases). This CDR3 has 14 residues. V dropped 5 bases and J dropped 8 bases, with 18 bases sitting between them. Germline V gene sequence: CDR1 SGHVS, CDR2 FQNEAQ. The CDR3 DNA follows: TGTGCCAGCAGCACCACCAACCAGGGTCTAGGCTACACCTTC. Translation gives CASSTTNQGLGYTF.

This clone was detected only a few times. The genes are TRBV30 and TRBJ2-5, with 11 bases aligning to TRBD2. This CDR3 comprises 18 residues. CDR1 GTSNPN and CDR2 SVGIG come from the germline V gene (reference sequence). V gave up 3 bases and J gave up 1 base; unmatched junction bases: 13. The CDR3 DNA sequence: TGTGCCTGGAGCCCTAACTACGGGACTAGCGGCTTCCAAGAGACCCAGTACTTC. Protein sequence: CAWSPNYGTSGFQETQYF.

This chain links TRBV28 with TRBJ2-1, with a tentative D call TRBD1 (5 bases). Germline loops: CDR1 MDHEN, CDR2 SYDVKM. Trimming removed 3 bases at V and 1 base at J, with 13 bases between. This CDR3 contains 16 residues. CDR3 residues: CASSFAGHLSYNEQFF. The CDR3, as DNA: TGTGCCAGCAGTTTCGCTGGACACCTATCCTACAATGAGCAGTTCTTC.

This chain uses TRBV19 with TRBJ1-5, with 7 bases matching TRBD1. The CDR3 totals 14 residues. V gave up 3 bases and J gave up 6 bases; unmatched junction bases: 5. Germline V gene sequence: CDR1 LNHDA, CDR2 SQIVND (reference sequence). Written as DNA, the CDR3 is TGTGCCAGTAGTATTAGGACAGGAGGTCAGCCCCAGCATTTT. Translation: CASSIRTGGQPQHF.

This chain connects TRBV4-2 to TRBJ2-3; D might be TRBD2 (5 bases). V was clipped by 3 bases and J by 5 bases, with 18 bases between them. The CDR3 covers 16 residues. Germline assignment: CDR1 LGHNA and CDR2 YNFKEQ. DNA of the CDR3: TGTGCCAGCAGCCATCCCGGGCGGGCCCCAGTAGATACGCAGTATTTT. It is translated as CASSHPGRAPVDTQYF.

V is TRBV5-1 and J is TRBJ2-5; D might be TRBD2 (5 bases). This CDR3 has 14 residues. The germline V gene encodes CDR1 SGHRS and CDR2 YFSETQ. The V gene lost 0 bases and the J gene lost 4 bases, with 10 bases spanning the gap. This CDR3 reads CASSLATRGETQYF. In DNA, the CDR3 is TGCGCCAGCAGCTTGGCAACTAGAGGAGAGACCCAGTACTTC.